This T cell receptor (beta chain) came from a study of blood T cell repertoires in COVID-19. Libraries were prepared by immunoSEQ multiplex PCR; TCRdb keeps only in-frame clonotypes and omits some of them. This table holds about 180,000 clones, about 85% found once. Trimming cost V 1 base and J 0 bases; bases outside gene matches: 3. Germline assignment: CDR1 SGHRS and CDR2 YFSETQ. The CDR3 is 16 residues long. The clonotype comes from a man older than 75 with COVID-19, enrolled during active disease. This chain joins TRBV5-1 and TRBJ1-5; TRBD1 aligns across 8 bases. What was sequenced was peripheral blood. Here the CDR3 reads CASSLSTGDSNQPQHF. CDR3 sequence (DNA): TGCGCCAGCAGCTTGTCGACAGGGGATAGCAATCAGCCCCAGCATTTT. The variable domain in full, with the rest retrieved from reference TRBV5-1 and TRBJ1-5, is KAGVTQTPRYLIKTRGQQVTLSCSPISGHRSVSWYQQTPGQGLQFLFEYFSETQRNKGNFPGRFSGRQFSNSRSEMNVSTLELGDSALYLCASSLSTGDSNQPQHFGDGTRLSIL.